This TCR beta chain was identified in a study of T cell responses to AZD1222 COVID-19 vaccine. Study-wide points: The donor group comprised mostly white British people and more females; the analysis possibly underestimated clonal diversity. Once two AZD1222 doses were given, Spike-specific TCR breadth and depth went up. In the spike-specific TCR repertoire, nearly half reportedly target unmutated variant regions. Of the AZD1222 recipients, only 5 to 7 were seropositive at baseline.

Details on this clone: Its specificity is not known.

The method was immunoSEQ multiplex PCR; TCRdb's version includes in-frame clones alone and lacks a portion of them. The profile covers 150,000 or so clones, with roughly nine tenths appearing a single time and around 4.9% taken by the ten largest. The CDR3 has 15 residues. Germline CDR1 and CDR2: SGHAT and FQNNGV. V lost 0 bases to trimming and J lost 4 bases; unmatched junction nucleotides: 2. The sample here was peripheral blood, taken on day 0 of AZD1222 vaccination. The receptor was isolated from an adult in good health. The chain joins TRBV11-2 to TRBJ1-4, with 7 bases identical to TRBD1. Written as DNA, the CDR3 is TGTGCCAGCAGCTTAGAGACAGGGTATAATGAAAAACTGTTTTTT. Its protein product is CASSLETGYNEKLFF.